This T cell receptor (beta chain) is from a study of identical twins. This clonotype was observed a handful of times. Germline V gives CDR1 ENHRY, CDR2 SYGVKD. The CDR3 covers 14 residues. The J segment lost 3 bases and the V segment lost 7 bases, leaving 6 bases of the junction unmatched. TCRdb used MiXCR to reprocess the 5' RACE reads, holding one entry per CDR3 protein. The sample lists 250,000 or so distinct CDR3 sequences; about 8.3% were seen once. This sample was shared with a second study, whose subject was yellow fever vaccine responses in identical twins.

The specimen sequenced was CD8+ T cells sorted from blood. The chain recombines TRBV10-3 with TRBJ2-7, with 10 positions matching TRBD2. This TCR came from a woman between 18 and 30 years old in good health. The CDR3 DNA follows: TGTGCCATCAATTCGGCTAGCGGGAGCTACGAGCAGTACTTC. This encodes CAINSASGSYEQYF.